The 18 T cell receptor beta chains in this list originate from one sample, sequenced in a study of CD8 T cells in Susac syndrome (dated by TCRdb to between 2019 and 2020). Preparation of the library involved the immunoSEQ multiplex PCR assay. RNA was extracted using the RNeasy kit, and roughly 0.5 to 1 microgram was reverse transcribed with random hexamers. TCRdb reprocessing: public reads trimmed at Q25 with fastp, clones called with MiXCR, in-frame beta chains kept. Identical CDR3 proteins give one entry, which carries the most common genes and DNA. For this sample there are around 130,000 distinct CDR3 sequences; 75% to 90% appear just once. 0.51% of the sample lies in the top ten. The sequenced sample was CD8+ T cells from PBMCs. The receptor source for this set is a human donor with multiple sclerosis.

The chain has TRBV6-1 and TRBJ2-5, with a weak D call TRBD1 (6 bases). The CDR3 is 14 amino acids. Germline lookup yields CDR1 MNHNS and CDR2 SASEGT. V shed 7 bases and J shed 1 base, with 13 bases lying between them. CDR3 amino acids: CASTKHRAQETQYF. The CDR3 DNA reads TGTGCCAGCACCAAGCACAGGGCCCAAGAGACCCAGTACTTC.

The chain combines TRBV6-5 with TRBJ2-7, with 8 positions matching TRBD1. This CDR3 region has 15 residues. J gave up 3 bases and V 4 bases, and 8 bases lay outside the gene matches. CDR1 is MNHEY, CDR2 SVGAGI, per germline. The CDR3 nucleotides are TGTGCCAGCAGTTCCATACAGGGGGTGGACTACGAGCAGTACTTC. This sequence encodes CASSSIQGVDYEQYF.

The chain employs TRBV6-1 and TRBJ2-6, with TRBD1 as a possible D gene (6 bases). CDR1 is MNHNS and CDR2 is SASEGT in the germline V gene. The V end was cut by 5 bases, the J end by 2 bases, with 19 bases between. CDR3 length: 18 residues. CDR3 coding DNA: TGTGCCAGCAGTACCCTACAGGGACAAGTTACTGGGGCCAACGTCCTGACTTTC. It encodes CASSTLQGQVTGANVLTF.

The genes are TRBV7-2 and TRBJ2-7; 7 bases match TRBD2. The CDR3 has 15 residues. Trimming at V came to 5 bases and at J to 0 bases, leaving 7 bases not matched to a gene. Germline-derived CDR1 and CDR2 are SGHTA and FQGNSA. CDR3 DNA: TGTGCCAGCAGCCCCTTGGGGGGGTTCTCCTACGAGCAGTACTTC. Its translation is CASSPLGGFSYEQYF.

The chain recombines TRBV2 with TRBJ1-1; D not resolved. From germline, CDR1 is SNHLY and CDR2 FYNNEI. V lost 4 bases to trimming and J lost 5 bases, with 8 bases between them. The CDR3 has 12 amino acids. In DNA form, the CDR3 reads TGTGCCAGCAGTGTAAGCAGAACTGAAGCTTTCTTT. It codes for CASSVSRTEAFF.

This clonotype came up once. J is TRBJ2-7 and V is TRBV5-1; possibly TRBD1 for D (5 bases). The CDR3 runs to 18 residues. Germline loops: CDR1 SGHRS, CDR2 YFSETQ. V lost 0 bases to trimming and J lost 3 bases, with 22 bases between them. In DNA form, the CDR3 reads TGCGCCAGCAGCTTGGCCCCTGACAGCCTTTTTGATGGCTACGAGCAGTACTTC. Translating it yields CASSLAPDSLFDGYEQYF.

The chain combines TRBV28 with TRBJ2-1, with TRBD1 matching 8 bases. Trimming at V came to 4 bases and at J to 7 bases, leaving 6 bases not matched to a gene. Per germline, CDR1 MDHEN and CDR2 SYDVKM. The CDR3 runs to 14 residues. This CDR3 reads CASSYDRGGNEQFF. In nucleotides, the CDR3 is TGTGCCAGCAGTTATGACAGGGGAGGAAATGAGCAGTTCTTC.

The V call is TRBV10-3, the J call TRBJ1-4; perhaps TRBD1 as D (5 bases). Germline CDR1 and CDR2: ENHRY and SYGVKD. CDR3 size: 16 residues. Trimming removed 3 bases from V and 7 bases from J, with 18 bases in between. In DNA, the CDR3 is TGTGCCATCAGTGAAAGGGGTAGGACTGCGGGTGAAAAACTGTTTTTT. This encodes CAISERGRTAGEKLFF.

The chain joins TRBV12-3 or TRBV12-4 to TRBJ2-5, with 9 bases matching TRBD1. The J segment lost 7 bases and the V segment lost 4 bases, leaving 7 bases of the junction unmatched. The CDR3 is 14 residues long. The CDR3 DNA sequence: TGTGCCAGCAGTTCCCAGACAGGGGGGGGGACCCAGTACTTC. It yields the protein CASSSQTGGGTQYF.

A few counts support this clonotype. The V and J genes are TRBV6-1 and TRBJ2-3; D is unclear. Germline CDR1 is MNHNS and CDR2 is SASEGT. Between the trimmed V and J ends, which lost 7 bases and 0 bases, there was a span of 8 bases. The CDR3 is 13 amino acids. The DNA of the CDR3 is TGTGCCAGCATTGGTGGGAGCACAGATACGCAGTATTTT. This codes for CASIGGSTDTQYF.

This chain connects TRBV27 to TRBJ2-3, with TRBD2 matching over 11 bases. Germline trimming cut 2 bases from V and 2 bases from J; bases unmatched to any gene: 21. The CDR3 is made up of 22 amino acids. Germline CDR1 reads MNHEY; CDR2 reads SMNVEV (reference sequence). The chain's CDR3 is CASSLGIPGLAEIPTLTDTQYF. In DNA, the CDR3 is TGTGCCAGCAGTTTAGGCATCCCGGGACTAGCGGAAATTCCAACTCTCACAGATACGCAGTATTTT.

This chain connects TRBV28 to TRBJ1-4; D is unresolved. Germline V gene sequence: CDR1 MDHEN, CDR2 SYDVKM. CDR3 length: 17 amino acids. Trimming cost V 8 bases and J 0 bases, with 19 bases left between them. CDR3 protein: CASGLRAVLPTNEKLFF. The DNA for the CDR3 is TGTGCCAGCGGGCTTCGGGCCGTGCTTCCAACTAATGAAAAACTGTTTTTT.

Written as DNA, the CDR3 is TGTGCCAGCAGTTCCCCATCCCCCGGGACAGGCACAGATACGCAGTATTTT. Encoded protein: CASSSPSPGTGTDTQYF. The J gene is TRBJ2-3, the V gene TRBV28, with TRBD1 matching 7 bases. Trimming took 4 bases from V and 1 from J; bases not matched to a gene: 11. Germline CDR1 MDHEN, CDR2 SYDVKM. The CDR3 runs 17 residues.

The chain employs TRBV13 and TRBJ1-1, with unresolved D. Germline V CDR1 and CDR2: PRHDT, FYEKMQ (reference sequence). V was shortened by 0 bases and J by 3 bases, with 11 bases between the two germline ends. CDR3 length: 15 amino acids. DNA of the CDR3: TGTGCCAGCAGCTTAGGCCCCCATCATCACACTGAAGCTTTCTTT. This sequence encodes CASSLGPHHHTEAFF.

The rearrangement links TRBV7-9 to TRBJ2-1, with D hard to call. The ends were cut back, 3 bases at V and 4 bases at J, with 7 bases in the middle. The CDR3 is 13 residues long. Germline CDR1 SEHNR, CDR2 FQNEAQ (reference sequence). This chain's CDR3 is CASSFPRYNEQFF. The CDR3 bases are TGTGCCAGCAGCTTTCCTAGGTACAATGAGCAGTTCTTC.

DNA of the CDR3: TGTGCCAGCAGCTTATATCTGGAGGGGTCCACCGGGGAGCTGTTTTTT. Residues: CASSLYLEGSTGELFF. V usage is TRBV7-8 and J usage is TRBJ2-2, with D possibly matching TRBD2 (6 bases). This CDR3 is built from 16 residues. Germline assignment: CDR1 SGHVS and CDR2 FQNEAQ. Trimming removed 2 bases from V and 4 bases from J, with 14 bases in between.

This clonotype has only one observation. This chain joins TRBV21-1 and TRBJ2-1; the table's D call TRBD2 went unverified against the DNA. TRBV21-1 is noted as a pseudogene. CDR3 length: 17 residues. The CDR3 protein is CASSKGQREGRENEQFF. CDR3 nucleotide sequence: TGTGCCAGCAGCAAAGGACAGCGGGAGGGCCGGGAGAATGAGCAGTTCTTC.

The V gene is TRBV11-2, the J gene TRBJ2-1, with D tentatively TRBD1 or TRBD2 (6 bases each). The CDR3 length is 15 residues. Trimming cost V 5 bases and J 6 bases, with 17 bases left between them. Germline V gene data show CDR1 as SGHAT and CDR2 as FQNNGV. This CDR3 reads CASSPGAGAGNEQFF. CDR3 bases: TGTGCCAGCAGCCCGGGGGCGGGTGCCGGCAATGAGCAGTTCTTC.